This passage covers 30 T cell receptor beta chains from one sample sequenced in a study of CD8 T cells in Susac syndrome. An amount of RNA that ranged from 0.5 to 1 ug was reverse transcribed with random hexamers. TCRdb called the immunoSEQ multiplex PCR reads again in MiXCR, with one record for every CDR3 protein. The table includes about 150,000 distinct CDR3 sequences, roughly 95% detected once. Sequenced sample: CD4+ T cells from PBMCs. The receptor set was obtained from a human donor with Susac syndrome.

This rearrangement joins TRBV5-6 to TRBJ2-3; 14 nucleotides line up with TRBD2. Trimming took 5 bases from V and 9 from J; bases not matched to a gene: 11. The CDR3 is 16 amino acids. Germline CDR1 reads SGHDT; CDR2 reads YYEEEE. DNA of the CDR3: TGTGCCAGCAGGTCCCAGGGACTAGCGGGAGTGGAGACGCAGTATTTT. As protein: CASRSQGLAGVETQYF.

This clonotype was observed a single time. The CDR3 sequence: CASSPPLTSSYNEQFF. In nucleotides, the CDR3 is TGTGCCAGTAGTCCTCCCTTGACCAGCTCCTACAATGAGCAGTTCTTC. The rearrangement links TRBV19 to TRBJ2-1, with D unclear. The CDR3 contains 16 residues. Looked up from germline, CDR1 is LNHDA and CDR2 is SQIVND (reference sequence). Deletions cut 5 bases from V and 0 bases from J, with 14 bases between.

The gene calls are TRBV14 and TRBJ2-1; D uncertain. With 1 base removed from V and 9 bases from J, the gap between germline ends came to 10 bases. The CDR3 runs 13 residues. Germline V gene sequence: CDR1 SGHDN, CDR2 FVKESK. This CDR3 is CASSQGSDREQFF. The CDR3 nucleotides are TGTGCCAGCAGCCAAGGCAGCGATCGTGAGCAGTTCTTC.

V is TRBV28 and J is TRBJ1-5; tentative D call: TRBD1 (5 bases). This CDR3 has 14 amino acids. Trimming shortened V by 6 bases and J by 9 bases, and 18 bases separated the two germline ends. Looked up from germline, CDR1 is MDHEN and CDR2 is SYDVKM. The chain's CDR3 is CASRAGPFGRPQHF. DNA for the CDR3: TGTGCCAGCAGGGCGGGACCCTTTGGCCGGCCCCAGCATTTT.

The chain carries TRBV6-5 and TRBJ2-2, with D hard to call. CDR3 length equals 13 residues. Germline CDR1 MNHEY, CDR2 SVGAGI. The V and J ends lost 2 bases and 5 bases respectively, with 6 bases between them. The DNA for the CDR3 is TGTGCCAGCAGTTACGTGGGAACCGGGGAGCTGTTTTTT. Its protein product is CASSYVGTGELFF.

The V gene is TRBV29-1, the J gene TRBJ2-1, with no clear D. Germline V gene data show CDR1 as SQVTM and CDR2 as ANQGSEA. V shed 6 bases and J shed 2 bases, with 11 bases lying between them. This CDR3 has 13 residues. Here the CDR3 reads CSVTRDTYNEQFF. In nucleotides, the CDR3 is TGCAGCGTCACCCGAGACACCTACAATGAGCAGTTCTTC.

This chain links TRBV7-9 with TRBJ2-1, with 10 positions matching TRBD2. The germline V gene has CDR1 SEHNR and CDR2 FQNEAQ (reference sequence). The CDR3 totals 17 residues. Unmatched junction bases numbered 7, after V lost 5 bases and J lost 0 bases. The chain's CDR3 is CASSPLAGGLSYNEQFF. Written as DNA, the CDR3 is TGTGCCAGCAGCCCCTTAGCGGGAGGTCTCTCCTACAATGAGCAGTTCTTC.

This chain links TRBV5-6 with TRBJ1-2; 8 bases align to TRBD1. CDR3 size: 15 residues. Trimming took 4 bases from V and 2 from J; bases not matched to a gene: 7. The germline CDR1 and CDR2 sequences are SGHDT and YYEEEE. The CDR3 loop reads CASSRQGLGNYGYTF. CDR3 nucleotide sequence: TGTGCCAGCAGCCGACAGGGGCTCGGGAACTATGGCTACACCTTC.

The chain's CDR3 is CASSLDSSVAGELFF. CDR3 bases: TGTGCCAGCAGCTTAGACAGCTCAGTGGCCGGGGAGCTGTTTTTT. The chain carries TRBV11-2 and TRBJ2-2; D not certain. The CDR3 covers 15 residues. Germline CDR1 is SGHAT and CDR2 is FQNNGV. V was shortened by 0 bases and J by 6 bases, with 11 bases between the two germline ends.

This clonotype was detected once. This chain connects TRBV4-3 to TRBJ2-3, with 7 positions matching TRBD1. Germline CDR1 reads LGHNA; CDR2 reads YSLEER. The CDR3 totals 15 residues. Trimming removed 5 bases from V and 4 bases from J; junction bases left unmatched: 9. CDR3 amino acids: CASSSRRTGADTQYF. DNA for the CDR3: TGCGCCAGCAGCTCTCGACGCACAGGGGCAGATACGCAGTATTTT.

The chain links TRBV6-2 or TRBV6-3 to TRBJ1-2; no reliable D call. CDR3 length equals 11 residues. The germline V gene encodes CDR1 MNHEY and CDR2 SVGEGT. The V end was cut by 3 bases, the J end by 5 bases, with 4 bases between. Here the CDR3 DNA reads TGTGCCAGCAGTTATCCTTATGGCTACACCTTC. Its translation: CASSYPYGYTF.

This chain connects TRBV6-2 or TRBV6-3 to TRBJ2-3; D uncertain. There are 16 residues in the CDR3. Germline V gives CDR1 MNHEY, CDR2 SVGEGT. V dropped 2 bases and J dropped 2 bases, with 14 bases sitting between them. In DNA form, the CDR3 reads TGTGCCAGCAGTTACGAGCGCGGCCACTACACAGATACGCAGTATTTT. It codes for CASSYERGHYTDTQYF.

V and J are TRBV6-4 and TRBJ2-3, with D hard to call. The CDR3 totals 11 residues. Germline V gene sequence: CDR1 MRHNA, CDR2 SNTAGT. Trimming stripped 3 bases from V and 5 bases from J, with 3 bases between. The CDR3 nucleotides are TGTGCCAGCAGTGAAAAAGATACGCAGTATTTT. It specifies CASSEKDTQYF.

The chain employs TRBV20-1 and TRBJ2-7; the match to TRBD2 covers 10 bases. The germline V gene encodes CDR1 DFQATT and CDR2 SNEGSKA (reference sequence). CDR3 length: 14 amino acids. The CDR3 DNA reads as TGCATGCCCGGGAGAGCGGGGGGGTTTTACGAGCAGTACGTC. It translates to CMPGRAGGFYEQYV.

The chain is built from TRBV20-1 and TRBJ2-7, with D tentatively TRBD1 or TRBD2 (6 bases each). Trimming took off 2 bases at V and 5 bases at J, with 19 bases between the two ends. CDR3 length equals 15 residues. Germline V CDR1 and CDR2: DFQATT, SNEGSKA (reference sequence). This chain's CDR3 is CSARRVGGYGDEQYV. CDR3 nucleotide sequence: TGCAGTGCTAGACGTGTGGGGGGCTACGGGGACGAGCAGTACGTC.

This clonotype was detected only once. The V and J genes are TRBV29-1 and TRBJ1-1; no firm D call. This CDR3 has 13 residues. V lost 3 bases and J 0 bases, leaving 8 bases between the germline ends. Germline V gene data show CDR1 as SQVTM and CDR2 as ANQGSEA. This CDR3 is CSVDFPMNTEAFF. In nucleotides, the CDR3 is TGCAGCGTTGACTTTCCCATGAACACTGAAGCTTTCTTT.

The chain is built from TRBV7-6 and TRBJ2-3, with D maybe TRBD2 (5 bases). The germline V and J ends were trimmed by 5 bases and 8 bases, with 14 bases remaining between them. Germline V gene lookup returns CDR1 SGHVS and CDR2 FNYEAQ. This CDR3 is built from 13 residues. DNA for the CDR3: TGTGCCAGCAGCCCGTCGACCCGGGGTACGCAGTATTTT. Its translation: CASSPSTRGTQYF.

The chain has TRBV24-1 and TRBJ2-5, with 9 bases matching TRBD1. J was trimmed by 1 base and V by 4 bases; bases with no gene match: 3. This CDR3 comprises 15 residues. Per the germline V gene, CDR1 is KGHDR and CDR2 is SFDVKD. CDR3 protein: CATSDPTGGQETQYF. In nucleotides, the CDR3 is TGTGCCACCAGTGACCCGACAGGGGGCCAAGAGACCCAGTACTTC.

CDR3 nucleotide sequence: TGTGCCACCAGCAGAACAGGGGGCTCCTACGAGCAGTACGTC. It yields the protein CATSRTGGSYEQYV. This chain connects TRBV15 to TRBJ2-7, with 8 bases fitting TRBD1. In germline, CDR1 is LNHNV, CDR2 YYDKDF (reference sequence). J was trimmed by 0 bases and V by 2 bases; bases with no gene match: 0. The CDR3 totals 14 residues.

This sequence joins TRBV20-1 and TRBJ2-1; the match to TRBD1 covers 12 bases. Trimming cost V 5 bases and J 7 bases; bases outside gene matches: 3. Germline assignment: CDR1 DFQATT and CDR2 SNEGSKA (reference sequence). The CDR3 spans 13 residues. In nucleotides, the CDR3 is TGCAGTGCTGGGACAGGGGGCAAGAATGAGCAGTTCTTC. Translated, it gives CSAGTGGKNEQFF.

This chain links TRBV7-9 with TRBJ1-1; the D gene is possibly TRBD1 (5 bases). Germline loops: CDR1 SEHNR, CDR2 FQNEAQ (reference sequence). The V gene lost 6 bases and the J gene lost 1 base, with 12 bases spanning the gap. This CDR3 is built from 14 residues. CDR3 DNA: TGTGCCAGCAGTCGGACACAAAGGAACACTGAAGCTTTCTTT. Residues: CASSRTQRNTEAFF.

V is TRBV11-2 and J is TRBJ2-3; 11 bases are shared with TRBD1. J gave up 3 bases and V 1 base, and 3 bases lay outside the gene matches. The CDR3 is made up of 16 amino acids. In germline, CDR1 is SGHAT, CDR2 FQNNGV. The CDR3 protein is CASSLVDRGQTDTQYF. CDR3 bases: TGTGCCAGCAGCTTAGTGGACAGGGGGCAGACAGATACGCAGTATTTT.

This chain links TRBV6-6 with TRBJ2-7, with D uncertain. Germline V lookup: CDR1 MNHNY, CDR2 SVGAGI (reference sequence). Between the trimmed V and J ends, which lost 7 bases and 3 bases, there was a span of 4 bases. This CDR3 has 10 residues. In nucleotides, the CDR3 is TGTGCCAGCAAGGACTACGAGCAGTACTTC. It translates to CASKDYEQYF.

This clonotype was detected only once. The genes are TRBV6-5 and TRBJ2-1, with 12 nucleotides matching TRBD2. V shed 2 bases, J shed 5 bases, and the junction held 4 bases outside the gene matches. Germline CDR1 MNHEY, CDR2 SVGAGI. This CDR3 region has 16 residues. The CDR3: CASSYTGLAGHNEQFF. For the CDR3, the DNA is TGTGCCAGCAGTTACACGGGACTAGCGGGCCACAATGAGCAGTTCTTC.

This clonotype was counted once. The chain carries TRBV29-1 and TRBJ2-7; 8 bases are a match to TRBD1. The CDR3 is 14 residues long. Germline-derived CDR1 and CDR2 are SQVTM and ANQGSEA. The junction had 8 bases not matched to a gene; V was cut back by 6 bases and J by 1 base. CDR3 bases: TGCAGCGTCGATTCCGGGACAGGTTCCTACGAGCAGTACTTC. Translated, it gives CSVDSGTGSYEQYF.

The rearrangement joins TRBV20-1 to TRBJ1-4; D uncertain. This CDR3 comprises 14 residues. In germline, CDR1 is DFQATT, CDR2 SNEGSKA (reference sequence). The V end lost 3 bases, the J end lost 0 bases, and 8 bases lay between the germline ends. The DNA of the CDR3 is TGCAGTGCTAGCCGTGATGCAACTAATGAAAAACTGTTTTTT. This codes for CSASRDATNEKLFF.

The chain is built from TRBV29-1 and TRBJ2-3; no reliable D call. The germline V gene has CDR1 SQVTM and CDR2 ANQGSEA. V lost 2 bases to trimming and J lost 3 bases, with 12 bases between them. The CDR3 loop spans 14 amino acids. The CDR3 spells CSVERGLGTDTQYF. The CDR3 DNA follows: TGCAGCGTTGAACGCGGATTAGGGACAGATACGCAGTATTTT.

The chain carries TRBV27 and TRBJ2-7; D is unresolved. V was clipped by 1 base and J by 4 bases, with 14 bases between them. Per the germline V gene, CDR1 is MNHEY and CDR2 is SMNVEV (reference sequence). This CDR3 is 15 amino acids long. Here the CDR3 reads CASSLFGQRTYEQYF. The CDR3 bases are TGTGCCAGCAGTTTATTCGGGCAGAGAACTTACGAGCAGTACTTC.

CDR3 sequence reads: CASTLGQGAGQPQHF. The CDR3 DNA follows: TGTGCCAGCACCTTAGGACAGGGGGCAGGTCAGCCCCAGCATTTT. This chain links TRBV12-3 or TRBV12-4 with TRBJ1-5, with 11 bases lining up with TRBD1. There are 15 residues in the CDR3. The V and J ends lost 7 bases and 6 bases, in that order; junction bases with no gene match: 8.

The rearrangement joins TRBV5-1 to TRBJ1-2; possibly TRBD1 for D (5 bases). CDR3 length equals 16 residues. Trimming stripped 3 bases from V and 4 bases from J, with 19 bases between. The V gene's germline CDR1 is SGHRS and CDR2 YFSETQ. The CDR3 loop is CASSSVPTQGGYGYTF. In nucleotides, the CDR3 is TGCGCCAGCAGCTCGGTACCCACTCAGGGCGGCTATGGCTACACCTTC.